This TCR beta chain was obtained from a study of blood T cell repertoires in COVID-19. Study-wide context: From the United States, Italy and Spain came samples of acute and convalescent COVID-19.

Method: immunoSEQ multiplex PCR; TCRdb's copy keeps in-frame clones and lacks some. Seen here are a few hundred thousand clones, about 90% observed once, and the top ten hold about 3%. Either two negative PCRs, clearance, or symptom resolution qualified Cohort 3 donors as recovered. The CDR3 is made up of 15 amino acids. Losses at the gene ends were 5 bases for V and 7 bases for J; bases not matched to a gene: 9. The V gene's germline CDR1 is LNHDA and CDR2 SQIVND (reference sequence). What was sequenced was PBMCs or T cells enriched from blood (not recorded which). The clonotype was recovered from a woman aged 25 to 39 who had recovered from COVID-19. This chain joins TRBV19 and TRBJ1-5, with 9 bases aligning to TRBD1. CDR3 nucleotides: TGTGCCAGTAGTGCCGACACAGGGGGCGGACAGCCCCAGCATTTT. Protein product: CASSADTGGGQPQHF.